The entry that follows covers one T cell receptor (beta chain) sequence. What it recognizes is unknown. The authors gated naive CD8+ T cells as CD45RO-CCR7+CD27+CD95-. These data are taken from a study of CXCR3-negative and CXCR3-positive naive CD8 T cells. General study results and limits: A higher hydrophobicity marked the TRB CDR3s of CXCR3-positive naive cells versus CXCR3-negative naive cells. High diversity, comparable across both naive subsets, contrasted with much lower diversity in memory CD8+ cells.

In germline, CDR1 is ENHRY, CDR2 SYGVKD. The CDR3 is 16 amino acids. 5' RACE that incorporated UMI labels was used to prepare the TRB cDNA libraries. TCRdb reanalyzed the 5' RACE reads and collapses them to one entry per CDR3 protein, without DNA. This table lists thousands of distinct CDR3 sequences. This sequence originates from a human donor in good health. Some clones in this sample may be carry-over from other donors' samples. V is TRBV10-3 and J is TRBJ2-2. Sequenced: naive CXCR3- CD8+ T cells from blood. The subset was: CD45RO-CCR7+CD27+CD95- naive CD8+ T cells lacking CXCR3 (TNR3-). The CDR3 sequence is CAISEPGRLNTGELFF.